Described below is a single T cell receptor beta chain sequence and its context. The sample holds one count of this clone. Its cognate antigen has yet to be identified. The record has no base qualities; no much larger clone is one base away. The immunoSEQ Assay, a bias-controlled multiplex PCR, was used to amplify TCRbeta CDR3 regions from genomic DNA. From the authors' description of their analysis: The number of nucleated cells in each sample was estimated by amplification of reference gene primers within the assay. To quantify the absolute abundance of each unique TCRbeta CDR3 rearrangement, sequence reads were collapsed and filtered. Productive Simpson clonality was computed per sample as the square root of Simpson's diversity index over productive rearrangements. TCRdb mirrors the immuneACCESS table, restricted to in-frame sequences. Some clones are absent from its copies; in checked studies, under half trace to an unresolved V gene, and the reason for the others is unknown. D and trimming come from the DNA, and the V and J calls and clone size come from that table. For this sample there are around 86,000 clones; 85% appear just once. The top ten clonotypes cover 35% to 40% of the sample.

Measured from the cysteine to the phenylalanine, the CDR3 is 18 residues long. The DNA shown is the 54-base CDR3, in frame from base 1. V is trimmed back by 0 bases and J by 3 bases, and the junction contains 10 bases that no gene match accounts for. CDR1 and CDR2 are drawn from the germline V gene: LGHNA, YSLEER. This sample is part of a study of blood T cell repertoires in COVID-19 (dated by TCRdb to about 2020). For the wider study: Collaborator samples came from the United States, Italy and Spain and covered acute and convalescent phases of COVID-19. Sample metadata almost always included a de-identified subject ID, COVID-19 status, age in years and sex. The dataset comprised deeply sampled blood TCRbeta repertoires from subjects exposed to, actively infected with, or recovered from COVID-19. Where available, HLA class I and class II types were obtained from metadata supplied by the sample provider rather than from assay-based typing. The samples were drawn from two sources: the first 160 participants of the ongoing ImmuneRACE study, and 950 to 1,500 subjects contributed by 6 global collaborators. A freely available public database, intended as a resource for researchers studying the immune response to SARS-CoV-2, is where the repertoires were released. The prospective study material was composed of cDNA or gDNA derived from T cells, B-cell-depleted T cells, or PBMCs. General findings and caveats noted by the study authors: The amount of clinical and demographic metadata varied by source and participant and was provided uncurated.

Whole blood was collected in K2EDTA tubes by collaborating institutions according to the institutions' own protocols. For TCRbeta analysis, collaborators shipped samples in one of three forms: frozen whole blood, isolated PBMCs, or DNA extracted from either of those sample types. The sequence was obtained from a man older than 75 with acute or convalescent COVID-19. Rearrangement joined TRBV4-3 to TRBJ2-2; 7 central nucleotides agree with TRBD2. The sequenced sample consisted of peripheral blood. CDR3 loop: CASSQDYGGRYHTGELFF. In nucleotide form, the sequence is TGCGCCAGCAGCCAAGACTACGGCGGGAGATATCACACCGGGGAGCTGTTTTTT.